The rows below give T cell receptor beta chains drawn from one sample of a study of blood T cell repertoires in COVID-19. The table came from immunoSEQ multiplex PCR; TCRdb's copy has only in-frame clones and leaves some out. The table records around 170,000 clones, under 90% of them present only once. Sequencing input: peripheral blood. Receptors originate from a man aged 30-40 years with active or convalescent COVID-19. Each CDR3 is given with its conserved first and last residue. D genes are given only for firm matches. Clone size is not always given. Where it is, it says once, few, many or a class for expanded clones.

j_call: TRBJ1-1
clone_size: -
d_call: -
v_call: TRBV6-2/TRBV6-3
cdr3_aa: CASSYSQTGAEAFF
cdr3_nt: TGTGCCAGCAGTTACAGCCAGACGGGGGCTGAAGCTTTCTTT

j_call: TRBJ2-1
clone_size: -
d_call: -
v_call: TRBV6-5
cdr3_aa: CASTRARGEEQFF
cdr3_nt: TGTGCCAGCACCCGGGCGCGGGGAGAAGAGCAGTTCTTC

j_call: TRBJ2-7
clone_size: -
d_call: TRBD1
v_call: TRBV7-2
cdr3_aa: CASSGPGTGGGVYEQYF
cdr3_nt: TGTGCCAGCAGCGGTCCCGGGACAGGGGGCGGAGTATACGAGCAGTACTTC

j_call: TRBJ1-2
clone_size: -
d_call: -
v_call: TRBV30
cdr3_aa: CAWDDTPTNYGYTF
cdr3_nt: TGTGCCTGGGATGACACTCCGACTAACTATGGCTACACCTTC

j_call: TRBJ1-4
clone_size: -
d_call: TRBD1
v_call: TRBV25-1
cdr3_aa: CASSEPTGEEEKLFF
cdr3_nt: TGTGCCAGCAGTGAACCCACAGGGGAGGAGGAAAAACTGTTTTTT

j_call: TRBJ1-4
clone_size: -
d_call: -
v_call: TRBV6-6
cdr3_aa: CASSKTRGATNEKLFF
cdr3_nt: TGTGCCAGCAGCAAAACCAGGGGTGCAACTAATGAAAAACTGTTTTTT

j_call: TRBJ2-1
clone_size: -
d_call: -
v_call: TRBV11-3
cdr3_aa: CASSFGAASNEQFF
cdr3_nt: TGTGCCAGCAGCTTTGGGGCCGCAAGCAATGAGCAGTTCTTC

j_call: TRBJ1-6
clone_size: -
d_call: -
v_call: TRBV28
cdr3_aa: CASTPDSSYNSPLHF
cdr3_nt: TGTGCCAGCACCCCAGACAGCTCCTATAATTCACCCCTCCACTTT

j_call: TRBJ2-3
clone_size: -
d_call: TRBD2
v_call: TRBV6-4
cdr3_aa: CASSVTSGSTDTQYF
cdr3_nt: TGTGCCAGCAGTGTGACTAGCGGCAGCACAGATACGCAGTATTTT

j_call: TRBJ2-3
clone_size: few
d_call: TRBD2
v_call: TRBV6-1
cdr3_aa: CASSETSAGGPVDTQYF
cdr3_nt: TGTGCCAGCAGTGAAACTTCAGCGGGGGGGCCGGTAGATACGCAGTATTTT

j_call: TRBJ2-7
clone_size: -
d_call: TRBD2
v_call: TRBV6-5
cdr3_aa: CASNPQAGAGEQYF
cdr3_nt: TGTGCCAGCAATCCTCAAGCGGGAGCGGGCGAGCAGTACTTC

j_call: TRBJ2-5
clone_size: -
d_call: -
v_call: TRBV11-3
cdr3_aa: CASKGGPYQETQYF
cdr3_nt: TGTGCCTCAAAGGGAGGCCCGTACCAAGAGACCCAGTACTTC

j_call: TRBJ1-1
clone_size: -
d_call: -
v_call: TRBV19
cdr3_aa: CASSQDPGSTEAFF
cdr3_nt: TGTGCCAGTAGCCAAGACCCAGGAAGCACTGAAGCTTTCTTT

j_call: TRBJ1-6
clone_size: -
d_call: TRBD1
v_call: TRBV6-1
cdr3_aa: CASSEASEDRIRNSPLHF
cdr3_nt: TGTGCCAGCAGTGAAGCCTCGGAGGACAGGATCCGAAATTCACCCCTCCACTTT

j_call: TRBJ1-1
clone_size: -
d_call: TRBD1
v_call: TRBV7-9
cdr3_aa: CASSFGTVNEAFF
cdr3_nt: TGTGCCAGCAGCTTTGGGACAGTGAATGAAGCTTTCTTT

j_call: TRBJ1-5
clone_size: -
d_call: TRBD1
v_call: TRBV3-1/TRBV3-2
cdr3_aa: CASSQETGGNQPQHF
cdr3_nt: TGTGCCAGCAGCCAAGAGACAGGGGGAAATCAGCCCCAGCATTTT

j_call: TRBJ1-6
clone_size: -
d_call: -
v_call: TRBV19
cdr3_aa: CASSIVPGAGSPLHF
cdr3_nt: TGTGCCAGTAGTATAGTGCCAGGGGCTGGTTCACCCCTCCACTTT

j_call: TRBJ2-6
clone_size: -
d_call: -
v_call: TRBV24-1
cdr3_aa: CATSDPGAGANVLTF
cdr3_nt: TGTGCCACCAGTGATCCGGGAGCTGGGGCCAACGTCCTGACTTTC

j_call: TRBJ1-2
clone_size: -
d_call: -
v_call: TRBV28
cdr3_aa: CASSLSLRGYTF
cdr3_nt: TGTGCCAGCAGTTTATCTCTACGAGGCTACACCTTC

j_call: TRBJ2-2
clone_size: -
d_call: TRBD1
v_call: TRBV27
cdr3_aa: CASNSGGADTGELFF
cdr3_nt: TGTGCCAGCAATTCAGGGGGCGCCGACACCGGGGAGCTGTTTTTT

j_call: TRBJ1-4
clone_size: -
d_call: -
v_call: TRBV15
cdr3_aa: CATNSWGATNEKLFF
cdr3_nt: TGTGCCACCAATAGTTGGGGGGCAACTAATGAAAAACTGTTTTTT

j_call: TRBJ2-5
clone_size: -
d_call: -
v_call: TRBV9
cdr3_aa: CASSVGVGGLETQYF
cdr3_nt: TGTGCCAGCAGCGTAGGGGTGGGAGGCTTGGAGACCCAGTACTTC

j_call: TRBJ1-1
clone_size: few
d_call: TRBD1
v_call: TRBV27
cdr3_aa: CASRPWDRYTEAFF
cdr3_nt: TGTGCCAGCAGACCTTGGGACAGATACACTGAAGCTTTCTTT

j_call: TRBJ2-7
clone_size: -
d_call: TRBD1
v_call: TRBV6-1
cdr3_aa: CASSEMADRSYEQYF
cdr3_nt: TGTGCCAGCAGTGAAATGGCGGACAGGTCCTACGAGCAGTACTTC

j_call: TRBJ2-3
clone_size: -
d_call: TRBD2
v_call: TRBV6-4
cdr3_aa: CASSQTAGIDTQYF
cdr3_nt: TGTGCCAGTTCGCAAACAGCGGGGATAGATACGCAGTATTTT

j_call: TRBJ2-3
clone_size: -
d_call: TRBD2
v_call: TRBV24-1
cdr3_aa: CATSDHLAGGSNTQYF
cdr3_nt: TGTGCCACCAGTGATCACTTAGCGGGGGGGTCAAATACGCAGTATTTT

j_call: TRBJ1-5
clone_size: -
d_call: TRBD1
v_call: TRBV18
cdr3_aa: CASSVGTGGNQPQHF
cdr3_nt: TGTGCCAGCTCAGTCGGGACAGGGGGCAATCAGCCCCAGCATTTT

j_call: TRBJ1-1
clone_size: -
d_call: -
v_call: TRBV4-1
cdr3_aa: CASSQVIAGSTEAFF
cdr3_nt: TGCGCCAGCAGCCAAGTCATCGCCGGGAGCACTGAAGCTTTCTTT

j_call: TRBJ1-2
clone_size: -
d_call: TRBD1
v_call: TRBV19
cdr3_aa: CASSISQGDYGYTF
cdr3_nt: TGTGCCAGTAGTATCTCACAGGGGGACTATGGCTACACCTTC